A single TCR beta chain is shown here with its context. Its antigen is currently unknown. The data originate from a study of T cells in Graves' hyperthyroidism and ophthalmopathy. Study-level findings and limits: Separating ophthalmopathy from stable hyperthyroidism was achieved by a 13 V-J model. Prediction of ophthalmopathy progression came a median roughly 7.1 months pre-onset.

V was clipped by 1 base and J by 3 bases, with 11 bases between them. There are 15 residues in the CDR3. Per the germline V gene, CDR1 is LGHDT and CDR2 is YNNKEL (reference sequence). Researchers amplified the TCR beta CDR3 regions from RNA transcripts. A set of HTBI primers served as the primers for a first-round RT-PCR of the TCR CDR3. TCRdb called the multiplex PCR reads again in MiXCR, with one record for every CDR3 protein. This table holds about 700,000 distinct CDR3 sequences, 12% to 15% found once. Patients between 18 and 65 years old had hyperthyroidism, newly diagnosed and lasting under 2 months. Thyroid ultrasound and orbital computed tomography, with clinical symptoms and serum thyroxine and TRAb, informed diagnoses.

The sequencing input was blood. The receptor's source is a woman under 30 with Graves' hyperthyroidism. The chain couples TRBV3-1 to TRBJ2-3; D ambiguous. The CDR3 spells CASSQATTFTDTQYF. The CDR3, as DNA: TGTGCCAGCAGCCAAGCGACCACCTTTACAGATACGCAGTATTTT.